Presented here are 12 T cell receptor beta chains from one specimen sequenced in a study of T cells after posttransplantation cyclophosphamide. Clones were read by immunoSEQ multiplex PCR, and TCRdb kept only the in-frame ones, dropping some. The sample has around 12,000 clones, none seen only once. Cyclophosphamide on days +3 and +4 followed busulfan-fludarabine conditioning and a marrow graft. Material: PBMCs, obtained after allogeneic stem cell transplant with posttransplant cyclophosphamide. The receptors come from a female patient in her forties who received an allogeneic stem cell transplant from an unrelated donor, was CMV-positive, and had acute GVHD only. These T cells may partly come from the graft donor.

This clone turned up a few times. The chain has TRBV5-1 and TRBJ2-3, with 7 bases aligning to TRBD2. Germline trimming cut 0 bases from V and 1 base from J; bases unmatched to any gene: 2. There are 15 residues in the CDR3. Looked up from germline, CDR1 is SGHRS and CDR2 is YFSETQ. The CDR3 bases are TGCGCCAGCAGCTTGGAGAGCGGGGGCACAGATACGCAGTATTTT. It specifies CASSLESGGTDTQYF.

This clone has at least ten counts. This chain connects TRBV5-5 to TRBJ2-7; 7 nucleotides line up with TRBD2. V shed 0 bases, J shed 3 bases, and the junction held 0 bases outside the gene matches. The length of the CDR3 is 13 residues. From germline, CDR1 is SGHKS and CDR2 YYEKEE (reference sequence). The CDR3 loop reads CASSLGGGYEQYV. The CDR3 bases are TGTGCCAGCAGCTTGGGGGGGGGCTACGAGCAGTACGTC.

This clone was recorded a few times. This chain connects TRBV27 to TRBJ1-2; the D gene is possibly TRBD1 (6 bases). The CDR3 sequence is 13 residues long. V was cut by 3 bases and J by 10 bases, with 15 bases left in between. CDR1 is MNHEY and CDR2 is SMNVEV in the germline V gene (reference sequence). The CDR3 DNA follows: TGTGCCAGCAGTTTTTCGGGGGGCGGAATCTACACCTTC. Amino acid sequence: CASSFSGGGIYTF.

The J gene is TRBJ2-5, the V gene TRBV29-1; D might be TRBD1 (6 bases). The last part of the DNA fits TRBJ2-7 better; the J call may be wrong. Germline CDR1 is SQVTM and CDR2 is ANQGSEA. The CDR3 loop spans 14 amino acids. The CDR3 nucleotides are TGCAGCGTTGAGGGCGGACAGCAATCCTACGAGCAGTACTTC. It codes for CSVEGGQQSYEQYF.

This clone was counted at least ten times. The genes are TRBV6-1 and TRBJ2-7; D not resolved. The germline gives CDR1 MNHNS, CDR2 SASEGT. V was shortened by 6 bases and J by 0 bases, with 6 bases between the two germline ends. The CDR3 covers 12 residues. The CDR3 DNA reads as TGTGCCAGCAGGATCAGCTCCTACGAGCAGTACTTC. Protein: CASRISSYEQYF.

Ten or more counts support this clone. The genes are TRBV7-6 and TRBJ2-5; maybe TRBD1 (5 bases). This CDR3 contains 15 residues. Per germline, CDR1 SGHVS and CDR2 FNYEAQ. With 4 bases removed from V and 4 bases from J, the gap between germline ends came to 16 bases. The CDR3 nucleotides read TGTGCCAGCAGCTCCACCCCCCGAAGGGGAGAGACCCAGTACTTC. Translating gives CASSSTPRRGETQYF.

This clone was seen many times. The chain carries TRBV28 and TRBJ1-3; 8 nucleotides align to TRBD1. The CDR3 runs to 16 residues. Germline lookup yields CDR1 MDHEN and CDR2 SYDVKM. Unmatched junction bases numbered 2, after V lost 0 bases and J lost 1 base. The CDR3 region is CASSLWRDRSGNTIYF. The DNA for the CDR3 is TGTGCCAGCAGTTTATGGAGGGACAGGTCTGGAAACACCATATATTTT.

This clone was observed at least ten times. The chain combines TRBV9 with TRBJ2-3; 8 nucleotides line up with TRBD2. CDR1 and CDR2 (germline): SGDLS, YYNGEE. V was pared by 7 bases and J by 2 bases, with 6 bases of the junction left unmatched. CDR3 size: 14 residues. CDR3 residues: CASCCGRPTDTQYF. CDR3 bases: TGTGCCAGCTGTTGCGGGAGGCCCACAGATACGCAGTATTTT. Variable domain in full (rest from reference TRBV9 and TRBJ2-3): DSGVTQTPKHLITATGQRVTLRCSPRSGDLSVYWYQQSLDQGLQFLIQYYNGEERAKGNILERFSAQQFPDLHSELNLSSLELGDSALYFCASCCGRPTDTQYFGPGTRLTVL.

This clone was seen at least ten times. This chain connects TRBV4-1 to TRBJ2-7; 9 bases are a match to TRBD1. The trim removed 4 bases at V and 2 bases at J, leaving 6 bases unmatched. This CDR3 comprises 15 residues. Per the germline V gene, CDR1 is MGHRA and CDR2 is YSYEKL. CDR3: CASSPSGTGTYEQYF. CDR3 coding DNA: TGCGCCAGCAGCCCCTCCGGGACAGGGACCTACGAGCAGTACTTC.

Ten or more counts support this clone. The chain uses TRBV15 and TRBJ1-2; 10 bases match TRBD1. Germline loops: CDR1 LNHNV, CDR2 YYDKDF (reference sequence). The CDR3 runs 15 residues. J lost 3 bases, V lost 3 bases, and 4 bases had no gene match. The CDR3 DNA follows: TGTGCCACCAGCAGGGGACAGGGGATTGACTATGGCTACACCTTC. Protein sequence: CATSRGQGIDYGYTF.

This clone was counted at least ten times. The V gene is TRBV7-3, the J gene TRBJ2-6, with 8 bases fitting TRBD2. Germline assignment: CDR1 SGHTA and CDR2 FQGTGA. The CDR3 length is 16 residues. The V and J ends lost 3 bases and 4 bases, in that order; junction bases with no gene match: 5. The CDR3 DNA follows: TGTGCCAGCAGCTTCGGGGGGGGATTGGGGGCCAACGTCCTGACTTTC. Amino acids: CASSFGGGLGANVLTF.

This clone was picked up many times. V usage is TRBV7-3 and J usage is TRBJ1-1; no clear D. The CDR3 is made up of 13 amino acids. V lost 4 bases and J 1 base, leaving 7 bases between the germline ends. Germline CDR1 and CDR2: SGHTA and FQGTGA. In DNA form, the CDR3 reads TGTGCCAGCAGCTACAGTCGGAACACTGAAGCTTTCTTT. Translation gives CASSYSRNTEAFF.